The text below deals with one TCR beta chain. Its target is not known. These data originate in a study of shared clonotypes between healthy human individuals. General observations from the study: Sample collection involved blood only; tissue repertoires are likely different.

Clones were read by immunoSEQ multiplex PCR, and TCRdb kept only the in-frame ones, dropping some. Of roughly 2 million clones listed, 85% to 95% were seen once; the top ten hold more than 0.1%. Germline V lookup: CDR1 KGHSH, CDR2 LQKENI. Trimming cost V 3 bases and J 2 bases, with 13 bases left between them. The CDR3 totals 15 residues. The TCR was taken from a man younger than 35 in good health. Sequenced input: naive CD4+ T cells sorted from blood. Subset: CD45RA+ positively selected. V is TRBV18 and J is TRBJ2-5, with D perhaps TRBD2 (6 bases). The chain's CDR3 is CASSPLPLAQETQYF. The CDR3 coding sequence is TGTGCCAGCTCACCTCTGCCCCTAGCGCAAGAGACCCAGTACTTC.